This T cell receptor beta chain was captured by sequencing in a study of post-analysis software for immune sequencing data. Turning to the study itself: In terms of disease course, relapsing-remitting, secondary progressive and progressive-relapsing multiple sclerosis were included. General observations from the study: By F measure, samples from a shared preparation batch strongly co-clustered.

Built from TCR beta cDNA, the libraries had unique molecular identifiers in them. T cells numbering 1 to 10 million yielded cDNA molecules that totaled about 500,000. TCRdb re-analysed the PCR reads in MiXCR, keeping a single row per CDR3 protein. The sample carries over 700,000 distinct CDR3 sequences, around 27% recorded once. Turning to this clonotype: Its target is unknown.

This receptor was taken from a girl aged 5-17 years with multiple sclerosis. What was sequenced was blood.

The CDR3 is CASSHGIAGPFRFSSYNEQFF. The DNA of the CDR3 is TGTGCCAGCAGCCATGGTATAGCGGGACCCTTCCGATTTAGCTCCTACAATGAGCAGTTCTTC. V and J are TRBV11-2 and TRBJ2-1; 8 bases are a match to TRBD2. Germline assignment: CDR1 SGHAT and CDR2 FQNNGV. The CDR3 is 21 residues long. V was pared by 5 bases and J by 0 bases, with 21 bases of the junction left unmatched.